These 27 T cell receptor beta chains originate from one sample sequenced in a study of glioma-infiltrating T cells after dendritic cell vaccination. Using immunoSEQ multiplex PCR, the repertoire was profiled, and TCRdb retains in-frame clones only, with some absent. Here the sample spans tens of thousands of clones, around 86% being singletons. Indicated time point: after dendritic cell vaccination, including at tumor progression/relapse. This specimen was blood, taken after dendritic cell vaccination. The receptors here all came from a human donor with glioblastoma.

The sample holds a few counts of this clone. The chain carries TRBV9 and TRBJ2-7; TRBD2 might be the D (5 bases). V lost 3 bases and J 4 bases, leaving 11 bases between the germline ends. Germline V gene lookup returns CDR1 SGDLS and CDR2 YYNGEE. The length of the CDR3 is 13 residues. CDR3 amino acids: CASSEGGRYEQYF. CDR3 bases: TGTGCCAGCAGCGAGGGTGGGAGATACGAGCAGTACTTC. The full variable domain, its missing parts supplied by reference TRBV9 and TRBJ2-7, is DSGVTQTPKHLITATGQRVTLRCSPRSGDLSVYWYQQSLDQGLQFLIQYYNGEERAKGNILERFSAQQFPDLHSELNLSSLELGDSALYFCASSEGGRYEQYFGPGTRLTVT.

The CDR3 reads CASSLTGENIQYF. The CDR3 DNA follows: TGTGCCAGCAGCTTGACAGGGGAGAACATTCAGTACTTC. The chain employs TRBV7-9 and TRBJ2-4; TRBD1 agrees at 8 bases. In germline, CDR1 is SEHNR, CDR2 FQNEAQ (reference sequence). V gave up 3 bases and J gave up 7 bases; unmatched junction bases: 2. CDR3 length: 13 residues.

The rearrangement links TRBV4-2 to TRBJ2-5, with 14 bases fitting TRBD2. With 0 bases clipped from V and 5 bases from J, the junction kept 5 bases outside the gene matches. This CDR3 spans 17 amino acids. CDR1 is LGHNA and CDR2 is YNFKEQ in the germline V gene. As DNA, the CDR3 is TGTGCCAGCAGCCAAGATTGGACTAGCGGGGGGAGGGAGACCCAGTACTTC. Translated: CASSQDWTSGGRETQYF.

This clone turned up a few times. The chain recombines TRBV10-3 with TRBJ2-2, with D perhaps matching TRBD1 (6 bases). Trimming shortened V by 10 bases and J by 0 bases, and 15 bases separated the two germline ends. The CDR3 covers 15 residues. Germline V gene data show CDR1 as ENHRY and CDR2 as SYGVKD. DNA of the CDR3: TGTGCCACCAACAGGGAAGGCGCGAACACCGGGGAGCTGTTTTTT. It is translated as CATNREGANTGELFF.

The chain joins TRBV27 to TRBJ1-2; D unclear. There are 15 residues in the CDR3. V lost 8 bases, J lost 1 base, and 17 bases lay in between. Germline V gives CDR1 MNHEY, CDR2 SMNVEV (reference sequence). CDR3 protein: CASVSTGDINYGYTF. The DNA of the CDR3 is TGTGCCAGCGTATCAACCGGGGATATTAACTATGGCTACACCTTC.

The V gene is TRBV6-5, the J gene TRBJ2-2; D possibly corresponds to TRBD2 (5 bases). Trimming removed 5 bases from V and 4 bases from J, with 11 bases in between. Germline V gives CDR1 MNHEY, CDR2 SVGAGI. The CDR3 runs to 14 residues. The CDR3: CASSASRGTGELFF. The DNA for the CDR3 is TGTGCCAGCAGTGCCTCACGGGGCACCGGGGAGCTGTTTTTT.

The V call is TRBV27, the J call TRBJ1-5; 8 bases fit TRBD1. Germline V lookup: CDR1 MNHEY, CDR2 SMNVEV (reference sequence). With V trimmed by 7 bases and J by 0 bases, 2 bases remained unmatched. The length of the CDR3 is 14 residues. The CDR3 coding sequence is TGTGCCAGCAAGGACAGGGATAGCAATCAGCCCCAGCATTTT. As protein: CASKDRDSNQPQHF.

In its sample, this clone was seen once. The chain couples TRBV7-9 to TRBJ2-3; 7 bases are a match to TRBD2. The CDR3 is 16 residues long. The germline V gene has CDR1 SEHNR and CDR2 FQNEAQ (reference sequence). V was pared by 5 bases and J by 5 bases, with 13 bases of the junction left unmatched. This CDR3 is CASSRLTSKKGDTQYF. DNA for the CDR3: TGTGCCAGCAGCCGCCTGACTAGCAAAAAGGGAGATACGCAGTATTTT.

The sample holds one count of this clone. This sequence joins TRBV6-4 and TRBJ2-7; 13 bases fit TRBD2. Looked up from germline, CDR1 is MRHNA and CDR2 is SNTAGT. The CDR3 length is 18 residues. The V gene end was trimmed by 0 bases and the J gene end by 11 bases; junction bases not matched to a gene: 16. The DNA for the CDR3 is TGTGCCAGCAGTGACTCACCGACTAGCGGGGGGCCGAACGAAAAAAAGTACTTC. Its protein product is CASSDSPTSGGPNEKKYF.

The CDR3: CASSLSRDGTGDYGYTF. CDR3 bases: TGTGCCAGCTCACTTTCCCGAGATGGGACGGGGGACTATGGCTACACCTTC. This rearrangement joins TRBV18 to TRBJ1-2; maybe TRBD1 (5 bases). V was cut by 4 bases and J by 3 bases, with 21 bases left in between. There are 17 residues in the CDR3. CDR1 and CDR2 (germline): KGHSH, LQKENI.

This chain links TRBV7-2 with TRBJ1-5; perhaps TRBD1 as D (5 bases). CDR1 is SGHTA and CDR2 is FQGNSA in the germline V gene. This CDR3 contains 15 residues. Trimming took 2 bases from V and 5 from J, leaving 13 bases between them. The DNA for the CDR3 is TGTGCCAGCAGCTTACAGGGTAACGGCGATCAGCCCCAGCATTTT. Protein: CASSLQGNGDQPQHF.

This rearrangement joins TRBV6-6 to TRBJ2-7, with TRBD1 matching 10 bases. There are 15 residues in the CDR3. V trimming: 5 bases; J trimming: 0 bases; junction bases outside the gene matches: 4. CDR1 and CDR2 from the germline V gene are MNHNY and SVGAGI (reference sequence). Here the CDR3 DNA reads TGTGCCAGCAGTGACAGGACAGGGGGCTCCTACGAGCAGTACTTC. This sequence encodes CASSDRTGGSYEQYF.

V gene TRBV9 combines with J gene TRBJ2-1, with D possibly TRBD2 on 5 matching bases. The CDR3 covers 14 residues. Germline values: CDR1 SGDLS, CDR2 YYNGEE. Trimming pared 5 bases from V and 6 bases from J, leaving 15 bases between. DNA of the CDR3: TGTGCCAGCAGTGGTGGAGGCTCGGGCAATGAGCAGTTCTTC. Encoded protein: CASSGGGSGNEQFF.

The chain couples TRBV10-3 to TRBJ2-7, with 7 bases aligning to TRBD1. In germline, CDR1 is ENHRY, CDR2 SYGVKD. The CDR3 sequence is 14 residues long. The junction had 9 bases not matched to a gene; V was cut back by 4 bases and J by 6 bases. The CDR3 spells CAISGSGQAREQYF. The CDR3 nucleotides read TGTGCCATCAGTGGATCTGGACAGGCCCGCGAGCAGTACTTC.

The rearrangement joins TRBV5-1 to TRBJ2-3; TRBD1 is a possible D gene (7 bases). V was shortened by 3 bases and J by 3 bases, with 14 bases between the two germline ends. CDR3 length equals 15 residues. CDR1 is SGHRS and CDR2 is YFSETQ in the germline V gene. CDR3 in amino acids: CASSWGDSLTDTQYF. The CDR3 region has the DNA TGCGCCAGCAGCTGGGGGGACAGCCTAACAGATACGCAGTATTTT. Full variable domain (remainder filled in from reference TRBV5-1 and TRBJ2-3): KAGVTQTPRYLIKTRGQQVTLSCSPISGHRSVSWYQQTPGQGLQFLFEYFSETQRNKGNFPGRFSGRQFSNSRSEMNVSTLELGDSALYLCASSWGDSLTDTQYFGPGTRLTVL.

The gene calls are TRBV12-5 and TRBJ2-2; 14 bases agree with TRBD2. The germline gives CDR1 LGHNT, CDR2 FRNRAP. The J segment lost 6 bases and the V segment lost 6 bases, leaving 9 bases of the junction unmatched. CDR3 length: 17 amino acids. The CDR3 loop is CASGRSQTSGGAGELFF. CDR3 nucleotides: TGTGCTAGTGGGCGGAGTCAGACTAGCGGGGGGGCCGGGGAGCTGTTTTTT.

This clone turned up a few times. The rearrangement links TRBV19 to TRBJ1-6, with unresolved D. The CDR3 contains 13 residues. Trimming left V 8 bases short and J 7 bases short, with 12 bases between. Germline assignment: CDR1 LNHDA and CDR2 SQIVND (reference sequence). CDR3 loop: CASVPDANSPLHF. DNA for the CDR3: TGTGCCAGTGTCCCAGATGCCAATTCACCCCTCCACTTT.

The chain has TRBV19 and TRBJ1-1; D not resolved. There are 15 residues in the CDR3. The V end lost 5 bases, the J end lost 0 bases, and 13 bases lay between the germline ends. Germline V gene lookup returns CDR1 LNHDA and CDR2 SQIVND (reference sequence). CDR3 in DNA: TGTGCCAGTAGTCGTGATGGGAGCATGAACACTGAAGCTTTCTTT. This translates into CASSRDGSMNTEAFF.

This chain connects TRBV4-1 to TRBJ2-7; maybe TRBD1 (6 bases). From germline, CDR1 is MGHRA and CDR2 YSYEKL. The CDR3 runs 13 residues. The germline V and J ends were trimmed by 1 base and 5 bases, with 9 bases remaining between them. CDR3 amino acids: CASSQANRDEQYF. In DNA form, the CDR3 reads TGCGCCAGCAGCCAAGCTAACAGGGACGAGCAGTACTTC.

V usage is TRBV2 and J usage is TRBJ1-6; a possible D gene is TRBD1 (6 bases). Germline V gene lookup returns CDR1 SNHLY and CDR2 FYNNEI. The CDR3 contains 15 residues. The ends were cut back, 5 bases at V and 6 bases at J, with 14 bases in the middle. CDR3 DNA sequence: TGTGCCAGCAGTCGGACAGACAACGGTAATTCACCCCTCCACTTT. Amino acid sequence: CASSRTDNGNSPLHF.

For the CDR3, the DNA is TGTGCCAGCAGCCCGACCGGACAGCTTAATGAAAAACTGTTTTTT. Protein: CASSPTGQLNEKLFF. The J gene is TRBJ1-4, the V gene TRBV28; weak D call: TRBD1 (6 bases). The CDR3 consists of 15 residues. CDR1 is MDHEN and CDR2 is SYDVKM in the germline V gene. Trimming removed 6 bases at V and 4 bases at J, with 15 bases between.

The chain recombines TRBV7-8 with TRBJ1-6, with a possible D match to TRBD1 (5 bases). In germline, CDR1 is SGHVS, CDR2 FQNEAQ. This CDR3 comprises 16 residues. Trimming stripped 7 bases from V and 7 bases from J, with 20 bases between. The CDR3 DNA sequence: TGTGCCAGCACCCCACAGGCCGGTGGAAAGAATTCACCCCTCCACTTT. Amino acids: CASTPQAGGKNSPLHF. Full variable domain (rest looked up from reference TRBV7-8 and TRBJ1-6): GAGVSQSPRYKVAKRGQDVALRCDPISGHVSLFWYQQALGQGPEFLTYFQNEAQLDKSGLPSDRFFAERPEGSVSTLKIQRTQQEDSAVYLCASTPQAGGKNSPLHFGNGTRLTVT.

The chain joins TRBV27 to TRBJ2-1; 16 nucleotides align to TRBD2. Per the germline V gene, CDR1 is MNHEY and CDR2 is SMNVEV (reference sequence). The CDR3 is 17 residues long. Unmatched junction bases numbered 8, after V lost 5 bases and J lost 7 bases. CDR3 DNA sequence: TGTGCCAGCAGTCCCGGGACTAGCGGGGGGGCAAGGAATGAGCAGTTCTTC. Residues: CASSPGTSGGARNEQFF.

This chain uses TRBV29-1 with TRBJ2-5; D unresolved. The CDR3 totals 12 residues. The V gene lost 3 bases and the J gene lost 6 bases, with 11 bases spanning the gap. CDR1 and CDR2 (germline): SQVTM, ANQGSEA. The CDR3 reads CSVESTKKTQYF. The CDR3 DNA is TGCAGCGTTGAGAGTACCAAGAAGACCCAGTACTTC. Full variable domain (outside the CDR3, taken from reference TRBV29-1 and TRBJ2-5): SAVISQKPSRDICQRGTSLTIQCQVDSQVTMMFWYRQQPGQSLTLIATANQGSEATYESGFVIDKFPISRPNLTFSTLTVSNMSPEDSSIYLCSVESTKKTQYFGPGTRLLVL.

The chain carries TRBV6-6 and TRBJ1-5, with a tentative D call TRBD1 (5 bases). The CDR3 is made up of 14 amino acids. With 7 bases removed from V and 6 bases from J, the gap between germline ends came to 16 bases. Germline CDR1 reads MNHNY; CDR2 reads SVGAGI (reference sequence). The CDR3 DNA reads as TGTGCCAGCAAGAAGGGAGGGGAGATTCAGCCCCAGCATTTT. It yields the protein CASKKGGEIQPQHF.

The V and J genes are TRBV29-1 and TRBJ2-1, with no clear D. Between the trimmed V and J ends, which lost 1 base and 10 bases, there was a span of 14 bases. The CDR3 length is 13 residues. CDR1 is SQVTM, CDR2 ANQGSEA, per germline. CDR3 bases: TGCAGCGTTGAAGCGGGTGAGAGATTCGAGCAGTTCTTC. It yields the protein CSVEAGERFEQFF.

This chain links TRBV13 with TRBJ2-7; 8 nucleotides align to TRBD2. The CDR3 is 15 residues long. V shed 0 bases, J shed 5 bases, and the junction held 6 bases outside the gene matches. CDR1 is PRHDT and CDR2 is FYEKMQ in the germline V gene (reference sequence). The CDR3 DNA is TGTGCCAGCAGCTTAGGGGGGGGGACTAGGAACGAGCAGTACTTC. It yields the protein CASSLGGGTRNEQYF.